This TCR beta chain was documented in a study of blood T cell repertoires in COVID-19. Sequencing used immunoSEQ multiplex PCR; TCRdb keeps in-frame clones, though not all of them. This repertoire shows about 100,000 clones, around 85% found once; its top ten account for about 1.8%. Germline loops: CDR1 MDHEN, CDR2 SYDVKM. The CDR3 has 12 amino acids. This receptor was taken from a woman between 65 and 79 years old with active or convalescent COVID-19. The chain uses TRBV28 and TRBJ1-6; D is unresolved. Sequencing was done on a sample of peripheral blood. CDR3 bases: TGTGTCTCGAGCTCCTATAATTCACCCCTCCACTTT. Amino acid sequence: CVSSSYNSPLHF.